The sample holds a few counts of the clone carrying this T cell receptor beta chain. V was trimmed by 3 bases and J by 4 bases, leaving 10 bases between them. The germline V gene encodes CDR1 SGHDT and CDR2 YYEEEE. This CDR3 region has 13 residues. Treatment defined: skin biopsy from PPD injection site in Mantoux-positive individual. An oligonucleotide containing a UMI was ligated to the 3' end of TCR cDNA. This sample is drawn from a study of naive and memory T cell subsets. Amplification of ligated cDNA took four PCR rounds with SP2 and nested alpha and beta constant primers. TCRdb reprocessed the UMI-ligation and nested PCR reads with MiXCR, giving one entry per CDR3 protein. The sample lists fewer than 35,000 distinct CDR3 sequences; 5.5% to 7.5% were seen once.

Sequencing used skin, obtained from a tuberculin skin test site. V and J are TRBV5-6 and TRBJ1-2; weak D call: TRBD1 (6 bases). The sequence came from an adult in good health. CDR3 amino acids: CASSSDSLYGYTF. CDR3 nucleotides: TGTGCCAGCAGCTCGGACAGCCTCTATGGCTACACCTTC.